This TCR beta chain was sequenced during a study of T-cell memory formation after mild COVID-19. This clonotype was seen once. As yet, its antigen is unknown. Study-level results: Shrinking CD4+ clones were chiefly CM and EM; CD8+ ones were chiefly EMRA. A balance of CD4 and CD8 characterized clones contracting day 15 to 85, whereas later expanders leaned CD4+. Cross-reactive memory appears to have joined, as suggested by some responding clones showing up in pre-infection memory.

cDNA libraries for TCR alpha and TCR beta, carrying sample barcodes and UMIs, came from 5'RACE with constant-segment primers. TCRdb called the 5' RACE reads again in MiXCR, with one record for every CDR3 protein. The table has roughly 250,000 distinct CDR3 sequences, about a sixth seen once. V lost 4 bases, J lost 6 bases, and 13 bases lay in between. The CDR3 runs 14 residues. CDR1 is LGHNA, CDR2 YNFKEQ, per germline. The clonotype comes from a young man who had mild COVID-19 (a few samples of this study predate the infection). Cell type and time point are not known. The V gene is TRBV4-2, the J gene TRBJ1-5, with D unclear. The specimen sequenced was PBMCs or a T cell subset sorted from them (not recorded which). CDR3 region: CASSPLGSGQPQHF. In DNA form, the CDR3 reads TGTGCCAGCAGCCCTCTGGGGTCAGGTCAGCCCCAGCATTTT.